The entry below gives a single T cell receptor (beta chain) sequence along with its context. Antigen specificity is unknown. The CDR3 is 14 amino acids. V was pared by 0 bases and J by 3 bases, with 8 bases between. Germline lookup yields CDR1 SGDLS and CDR2 YYNGEE. As defined, naive CD8 cells were CD45RO-negative and positively selected for CCR7, with terminally differentiated effector memory CD45RA+ cells excluded. Donors comprised healthy HIV-negative adults lacking recent acute infections or vaccinations. This sample was included in a study of shared clonotypes between healthy human individuals. Findings and limits, study-wide: The study drew on few donors, limiting represented genetic and exposure-history diversity. Clonotype sharing across several donors was observed for roughly 5% of naive CD4 clonotypes.

Evenly divided among several immunoSEQ plates was the genomic DNA of each subset. Some clones are missing from TCRdb's copy, which holds only in-frame ones; the method was immunoSEQ multiplex PCR. This table holds roughly 2 million clones, about 95% found once. This chain links TRBV9 with TRBJ2-3; no definite D call. This clonotype was obtained from a man aged 18 to 30 in good health. Source material: naive CD8+ T cells sorted from blood. The CDR3 protein is CASSVEVRTDTQYF. The CDR3 coding sequence is TGTGCCAGCAGCGTAGAGGTGCGGACAGATACGCAGTATTTT. Full variable domain (missing parts from reference TRBV9 and TRBJ2-3): DSGVTQTPKHLITATGQRVTLRCSPRSGDLSVYWYQQSLDQGLQFLIQYYNGEERAKGNILERFSAQQFPDLHSELNLSSLELGDSALYFCASSVEVRTDTQYFGPGTRLTVL.